This passage covers 14 T cell receptor beta chains from one sample sequenced in a study of cytomegalovirus exposure and HLA in healthy donors. Vbeta (60) and Jbeta (13) primers were used in the PCR. Assay: immunoSEQ multiplex PCR; the TCRdb copy retains only in-frame clones and omits some. Here the sample spans 160,000 or so clones, around three quarters being singletons. The specimen was PBMCs. Every receptor here comes from a middle-aged woman in good health and CMV-seronegative.

CDR3 sequence (DNA): TGTGCCAGCAGTTTAAGGCTAGCGGATCAACGCTACGAGCAGTACTTC. It specifies CASSLRLADQRYEQYF. V gene TRBV27 combines with J gene TRBJ2-7, with 7 nucleotides matching TRBD2. Germline CDR1 is MNHEY and CDR2 is SMNVEV (reference sequence). The CDR3 runs to 16 residues. V gave up 2 bases and J gave up 3 bases; unmatched junction bases: 10.

V usage is TRBV5-6 and J usage is TRBJ2-5, with D uncertain. V lost 0 bases and J lost 5, with 11 bases in between. The V gene's germline CDR1 is SGHDT and CDR2 YYEEEE. The CDR3 is made up of 14 amino acids. The CDR3, as DNA: TGTGCCAGCAGCTTGGGGCTAGGTAGCGAGACCCAGTACTTC. Translation gives CASSLGLGSETQYF.

In this sample, this clone turned up once. V usage is TRBV27 and J usage is TRBJ1-1; 7 bases align to TRBD1. J was trimmed by 1 base and V by 6 bases; bases with no gene match: 5. CDR1 and CDR2 (germline): MNHEY, SMNVEV (reference sequence). The CDR3 spans 14 residues. The CDR3 loop reads CASRVTGPNTEAFF. CDR3 DNA: TGTGCCAGCAGGGTGACAGGGCCGAACACTGAAGCTTTCTTT.

The chain recombines TRBV6-1 with TRBJ2-6, with D hard to call. V lost 10 bases, J lost 1 base, and 8 bases lay in between. The CDR3 runs to 13 residues. The germline gives CDR1 MNHNS, CDR2 SASEGT. In DNA form, the CDR3 reads TGTGCCATTCAATTTTCTGGGGCCAACGTCCTGACTTTC. This codes for CAIQFSGANVLTF.

This chain links TRBV30 with TRBJ1-6, with D perhaps matching TRBD1 (5 bases). This CDR3 comprises 16 residues. The germline V and J ends were trimmed by 4 bases and 7 bases, with 20 bases remaining between them. Germline values: CDR1 GTSNPN, CDR2 SVGIG (reference sequence). The CDR3 region is CAWNLLVGQTNSPLHF. CDR3 bases: TGTGCCTGGAACCTCTTGGTGGGGCAAACGAATTCACCCCTCCACTTT. The entire variable domain, with the rest obtained from reference TRBV30 and TRBJ1-6, is as follows: SQTIHQWPATLVQPVGSPLSLECTVEGTSNPNLYWYRQAAGRGLQLLFYSVGIGQISSEVPQNLSASRPQDRQFILSSKKLLLSDSGFYLCAWNLLVGQTNSPLHFGNGTRLTVT.

The J gene is TRBJ2-4, the V gene TRBV28; possible D gene TRBD2, 6 bases. CDR3 length: 15 amino acids. V gave up 3 bases and J gave up 0 bases, with 9 bases separating them. Germline V lookup: CDR1 MDHEN, CDR2 SYDVKM. In DNA, the CDR3 is TGTGCCAGCAGTTTGTACGGGAGAGCCAAAAACATTCAGTACTTC. It is translated as CASSLYGRAKNIQYF.

The chain joins TRBV30 to TRBJ1-3, with D possibly being TRBD1 (5 bases). Germline CDR1 GTSNPN, CDR2 SVGIG (reference sequence). With 0 bases removed from V and 4 bases from J, the gap between germline ends came to 13 bases. The CDR3 is 15 amino acids. The CDR3 loop reads CAWSVVGGKGNTIYF. The CDR3 nucleotides are TGTGCCTGGAGTGTAGTCGGGGGGAAAGGAAACACCATATATTTT.

The rearrangement uses TRBV5-4 and TRBJ2-2; 8 positions match TRBD2. V shed 4 bases and J 4 bases; nucleotides not matched to a gene: 15. The CDR3 contains 18 residues. Germline V lookup: CDR1 SGHNT, CDR2 YYREEE (reference sequence). CDR3: CASSKVTSGRGGTGELFF. CDR3 nucleotide sequence: TGTGCCAGCAGCAAAGTAACAAGCGGGAGAGGGGGCACCGGGGAGCTGTTTTTT.

The chain employs TRBV30 and TRBJ2-5; 8 bases fit TRBD1. This CDR3 spans 13 amino acids. In germline, CDR1 is GTSNPN, CDR2 SVGIG (reference sequence). Trimming removed 5 bases from V and 3 bases from J; junction bases left unmatched: 5. CDR3 in DNA: TGTGCCTGGGGCCCGACAGGGGAAGAGACCCAGTACTTC. Encoded protein: CAWGPTGEETQYF. The entire variable domain, with the rest obtained from reference TRBV30 and TRBJ2-5, is as follows: SQTIHQWPATLVQPVGSPLSLECTVEGTSNPNLYWYRQAAGRGLQLLFYSVGIGQISSEVPQNLSASRPQDRQFILSSKKLLLSDSGFYLCAWGPTGEETQYFGPGTRLLVL.

The chain links TRBV30 to TRBJ1-4; D might be TRBD1 (5 bases). Germline assignment: CDR1 GTSNPN and CDR2 SVGIG (reference sequence). The CDR3 spans 14 residues. With 0 bases removed from V and 8 bases from J, the gap between germline ends came to 13 bases. The CDR3 region is CAWSVPGGREKLFF. As DNA, the CDR3 is TGTGCCTGGAGTGTACCGGGGGGTAGAGAAAAACTGTTTTTT.

This clone was seen a handful of times. This sequence joins TRBV28 and TRBJ1-5, with 9 positions matching TRBD1. This CDR3 has 17 residues. Germline CDR1 and CDR2: MDHEN and SYDVKM. V was pared by 6 bases and J by 2 bases, with 11 bases of the junction left unmatched. The CDR3, as DNA: TGTGCCAGCAGCCCCCGGACAGGGGTTGAAGGCAATCAGCCCCAGCATTTT. This codes for CASSPRTGVEGNQPQHF.

The chain joins TRBV30 to TRBJ1-1, with D possibly TRBD1 on 5 matching bases. The CDR3 covers 14 residues. The V gene's germline CDR1 is GTSNPN and CDR2 SVGIG (reference sequence). V was clipped by 3 bases and J by 6 bases, with 17 bases between them. The CDR3 DNA sequence: TGTGCCTGGAGCTTGGGGACGGGGGAAGCTGAAGCTTTCTTT. It specifies CAWSLGTGEAEAFF.

This chain links TRBV27 with TRBJ2-3; 11 bases match TRBD2. V lost 2 bases and J lost 2; bases outside the gene matches: 9. This CDR3 has 18 residues. From germline, CDR1 is MNHEY and CDR2 SMNVEV (reference sequence). The CDR3 DNA is TGTGCCAGCAGTTTAGTAGCGGGAGGGACTTTGGACACAGATACGCAGTATTTT. Its protein is CASSLVAGGTLDTDTQYF.

Only a few counts were recorded for this clone. The J gene is TRBJ2-6, the V gene TRBV14; 9 bases agree with TRBD1. CDR1 is SGHDN, CDR2 FVKESK, per germline. There are 17 residues in the CDR3. With 2 bases clipped from V and 0 bases from J, the junction kept 2 bases outside the gene matches. The CDR3 DNA sequence: TGTGCCAGCAGCCAATTGACAGGGGGCTCTGGGGCCAACGTCCTGACTTTC. Residues: CASSQLTGGSGANVLTF.